This TCR beta chain stems from a study of shared clonotypes between healthy human individuals. Overall study findings and caveats: Of the naive CD4 clonotypes, roughly 5.2% were shared across several donors.

Replicate PCRs run on sorted subsets employed 150 to 250 ng DNA, approximately 30,000 T cell genomes. The table came from immunoSEQ multiplex PCR; TCRdb's copy has only in-frame clones and leaves some out. The repertoire holds about 2 million clones, with around 96% as singletons. Naive-designated CD8 cells lacked CD45RO, were positively enriched for CCR7, and omitted terminally differentiated effector memory CD45RA+ cells. All donors were healthy HIV-negative adults lacking recent acute infections or vaccinations. Regarding this clone: Its antigen is still unknown.

J was trimmed by 5 bases and V by 10 bases; bases with no gene match: 10. This CDR3 contains 14 residues. Per the germline V gene, CDR1 is MDHEN and CDR2 is SYDVKM. The TCR was taken from a man younger than 35 in good health. The sequenced material came from naive CD8+ T cells sorted from blood. The V and J genes are TRBV28 and TRBJ1-5, with 8 bases lining up with TRBD1. The CDR3 DNA follows: TGTGCCATCAACGGACAGGGCAAGGATCAGCCCCAGCATTTT. This sequence encodes CAINGQGKDQPQHF.